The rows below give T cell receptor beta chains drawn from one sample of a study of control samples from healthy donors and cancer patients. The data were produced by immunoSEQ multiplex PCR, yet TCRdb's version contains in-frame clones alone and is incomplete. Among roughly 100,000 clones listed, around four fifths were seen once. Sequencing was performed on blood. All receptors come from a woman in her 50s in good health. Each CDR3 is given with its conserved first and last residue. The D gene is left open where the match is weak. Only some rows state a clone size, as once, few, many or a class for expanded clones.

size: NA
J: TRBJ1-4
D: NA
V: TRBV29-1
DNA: TGCAGCGCTGCGTTAGGGGGGGCTAATGAAAAACTGTTTTTT
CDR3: CSAALGGANEKLFF

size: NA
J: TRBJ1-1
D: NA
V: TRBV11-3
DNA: TGTGCCAGCAGCTTAGTTTCGGTCACTGAAGCTTTCTTT
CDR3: CASSLVSVTEAFF

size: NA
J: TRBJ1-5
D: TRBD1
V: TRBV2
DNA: TGTGCCAGCAACAGACAGGGAGTTGGCAATCAGCCCCAGCATTTT
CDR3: CASNRQGVGNQPQHF

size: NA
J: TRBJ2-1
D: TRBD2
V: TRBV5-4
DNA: TGTGCCAGCAGCTTTCTAGCGGGACGCAATGAGCAGTTCTTC
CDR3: CASSFLAGRNEQFF

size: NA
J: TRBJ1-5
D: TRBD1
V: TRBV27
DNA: TGTGCCAGCAGTGGGACAGGGTATCAGCCCCAGCATTTT
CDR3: CASSGTGYQPQHF

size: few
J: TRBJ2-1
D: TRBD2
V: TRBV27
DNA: TGTGCCAGCAGTTTAGCGGGGGGGCCGAGAAATGAGCAGTTCTTC
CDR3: CASSLAGGPRNEQFF

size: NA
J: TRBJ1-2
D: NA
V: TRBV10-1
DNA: TGCGCCAGCATGGAGGACGCCTTAAACTATGGCTACACCTTC
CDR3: CASMEDALNYGYTF

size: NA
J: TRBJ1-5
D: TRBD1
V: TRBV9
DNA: TGTGCCAGCGGCCGCACAGGGGATAGCAATCAGCCCCAGCATTTT
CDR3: CASGRTGDSNQPQHF

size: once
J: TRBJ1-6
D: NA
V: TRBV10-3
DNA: TGTGCCATCAGGGAGGAGAGCTCCTATAATTCACCCCTCCACTTT
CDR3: CAIREESSYNSPLHF

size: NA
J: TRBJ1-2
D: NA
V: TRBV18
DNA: TGTGCCAGCTCACCCTTAAGAGGAGACAGGCCGTATGGCTACACCTTC
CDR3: CASSPLRGDRPYGYTF

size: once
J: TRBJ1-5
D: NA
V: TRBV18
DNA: TGTGCCAGCTCACCACCGGGGCAAGGGCATCAGCCCCAGCATTTT
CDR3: CASSPPGQGHQPQHF

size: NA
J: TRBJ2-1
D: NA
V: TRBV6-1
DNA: TGTGCCAGCAGTGAAGACCGGAGCTCCTACAATGAGCAGTTCTTC
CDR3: CASSEDRSSYNEQFF

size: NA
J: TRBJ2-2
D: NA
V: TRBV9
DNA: TGTGCCAGCAGCGTAGTTCCCTCGGGGATGACGAACACCGGGGAGCTGTTTTTT
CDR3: CASSVVPSGMTNTGELFF

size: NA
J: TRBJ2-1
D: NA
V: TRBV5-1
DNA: TGCGCCAGCAGCTTGACCCAGGCGGACAATGAGCAGTTCTTC
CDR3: CASSLTQADNEQFF

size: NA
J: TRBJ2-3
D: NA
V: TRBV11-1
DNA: TGTGCCAGCAGCTCCCTTGGGGCAGGGACAGATACGCAGTATTTT
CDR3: CASSSLGAGTDTQYF

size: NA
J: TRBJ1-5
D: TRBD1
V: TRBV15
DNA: TGTGCCACCAGCAGAGGGGGTTCCAGGGGGACCCAGCCCCAGCATTTT
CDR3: CATSRGGSRGTQPQHF

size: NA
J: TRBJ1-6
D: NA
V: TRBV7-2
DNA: TGTGCCAGCAGCTTAGCCACTACAGGGACCGCACGATATAATTCACCCCTCCACTTT
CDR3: CASSLATTGTARYNSPLHF

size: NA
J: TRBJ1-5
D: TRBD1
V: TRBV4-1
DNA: TGCGCCAGCAGCCAACGGGACAGGGGTATAGGCAATCAGCCCCAGCATTTT
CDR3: CASSQRDRGIGNQPQHF

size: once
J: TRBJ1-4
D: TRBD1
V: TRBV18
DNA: TGTGCCAGCTCTCCCAACCGGGGGACAGGTGGCGGGGAAAAACTGTTTTTT
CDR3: CASSPNRGTGGGEKLFF

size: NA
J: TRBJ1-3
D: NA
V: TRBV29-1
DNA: TGCAGCGTTGTGACAAACTCTGGAAACACCATATATTTT
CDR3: CSVVTNSGNTIYF

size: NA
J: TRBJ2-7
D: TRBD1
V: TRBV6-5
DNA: TGTGCCAGCAATCCCAGGACAGGGGGTTACGAGCAGTACTTC
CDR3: CASNPRTGGYEQYF

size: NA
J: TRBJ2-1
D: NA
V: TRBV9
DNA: TGTGCCAGCAGCGTACGGTCGATGAATGAGCAGTTCTTC
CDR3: CASSVRSMNEQFF